The 3 T cell receptor beta chains below all came from one sample that was sequenced in a study of Tregs in tolerant kidney transplant recipients. TCRdb's copy holds only in-frame clones and misses some; the assay was immunoSEQ multiplex PCR. The table records about 50,000 clones, roughly 89% of them present only once. Mixed chimerism was transient after nonmyeloablative marrow transplants from related graft donors. This specimen consisted of CD8+ T cells from blood (PBMCs), obtained 12 months after the transplant. These receptors were collected from a human patient who received a combined kidney and bone marrow transplant. Some T cells here may be from the graft donor.

CDR3: CASSLVAGGREQFF. In nucleotides, the CDR3 is TGTGCCAGCAGCTTAGTAGCGGGGGGGCGTGAGCAGTTCTTC. The chain recombines TRBV7-2 with TRBJ2-1; 11 bases match TRBD2. Germline-derived CDR1 and CDR2 are SGHTA and FQGNSA. V shed 1 base, J shed 9 bases, and the junction held 2 bases outside the gene matches. This CDR3 contains 14 residues. The full variable domain, completed using reference TRBV7-2 and TRBJ2-1, is GAGVSQSPSNKVTEKGKDVELRCDPISGHTALYWYRQSLGQGLEFLIYFQGNSAPDKSGLPSDRFSAERTGGSVSTLTIQRTQQEDSAVYLCASSLVAGGREQFFGPGTRLTVL.

The chain links TRBV7-5 to TRBJ2-3; the tabulated D call, TRBD1, remains unverified against the DNA. TRBV7-5 is a pseudogene locus. This CDR3 is 13 amino acids long. CDR3 protein: CVMGAGDTDTQYF. The CDR3, as DNA: TGTGTCATGGGGGCGGGCGACACAGATACGCAGTATTTT.

V usage is TRBV5-4 and J usage is TRBJ2-2; D not resolved. This CDR3 is built from 13 residues. Trimming took 4 bases from V and 2 from J, leaving 6 bases between them. In germline, CDR1 is SGHNT, CDR2 YYREEE (reference sequence). CDR3 in amino acids: CASSPQNTGELFF. The CDR3 DNA is TGTGCCAGCAGCCCCCAAAACACCGGGGAGCTGTTTTTT.